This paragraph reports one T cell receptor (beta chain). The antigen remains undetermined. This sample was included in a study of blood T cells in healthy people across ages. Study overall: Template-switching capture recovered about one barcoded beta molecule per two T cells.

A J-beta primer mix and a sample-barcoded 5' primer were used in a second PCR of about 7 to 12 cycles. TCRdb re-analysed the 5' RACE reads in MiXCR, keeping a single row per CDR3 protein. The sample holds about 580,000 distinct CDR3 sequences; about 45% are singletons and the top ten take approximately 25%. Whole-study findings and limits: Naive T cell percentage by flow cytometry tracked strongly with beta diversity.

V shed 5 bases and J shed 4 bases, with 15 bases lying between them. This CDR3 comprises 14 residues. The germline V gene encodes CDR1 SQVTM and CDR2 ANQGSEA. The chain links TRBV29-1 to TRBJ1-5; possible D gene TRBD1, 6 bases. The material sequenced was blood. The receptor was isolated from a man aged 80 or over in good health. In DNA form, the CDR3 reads TGCAGCGTTCAACAGGGAACTGGGAATCAGCCCCAGCATTTT. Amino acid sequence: CSVQQGTGNQPQHF.